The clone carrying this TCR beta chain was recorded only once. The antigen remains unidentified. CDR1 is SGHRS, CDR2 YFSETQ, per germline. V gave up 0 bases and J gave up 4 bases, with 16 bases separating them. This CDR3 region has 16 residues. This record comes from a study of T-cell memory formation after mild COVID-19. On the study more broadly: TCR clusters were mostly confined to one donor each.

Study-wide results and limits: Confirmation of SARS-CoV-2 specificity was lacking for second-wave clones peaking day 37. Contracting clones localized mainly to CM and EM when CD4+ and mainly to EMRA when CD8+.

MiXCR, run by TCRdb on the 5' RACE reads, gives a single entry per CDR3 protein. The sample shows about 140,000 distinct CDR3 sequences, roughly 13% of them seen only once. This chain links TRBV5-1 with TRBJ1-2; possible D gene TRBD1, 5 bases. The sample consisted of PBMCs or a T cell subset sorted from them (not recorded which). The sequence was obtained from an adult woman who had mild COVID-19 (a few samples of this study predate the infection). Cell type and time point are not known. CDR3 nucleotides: TGCGCCAGCAGCTTGGGAGACAGCACGCCAATCTATGGCTACACCTTC. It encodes CASSLGDSTPIYGYTF.